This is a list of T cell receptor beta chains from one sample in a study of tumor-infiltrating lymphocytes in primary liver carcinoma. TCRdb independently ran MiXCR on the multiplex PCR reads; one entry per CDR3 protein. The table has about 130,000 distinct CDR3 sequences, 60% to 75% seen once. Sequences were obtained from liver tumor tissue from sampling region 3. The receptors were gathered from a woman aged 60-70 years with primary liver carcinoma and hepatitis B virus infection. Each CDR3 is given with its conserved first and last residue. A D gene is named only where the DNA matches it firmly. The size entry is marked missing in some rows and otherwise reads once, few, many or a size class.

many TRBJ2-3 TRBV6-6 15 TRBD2 CASSPPGLAGDTQYF TGTGCCAGCAGTCCCCCCGGACTAGCGGGAGATACGCAGTATTTT
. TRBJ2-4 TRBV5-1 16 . CASSSGAGVAKNIQYF TGCGCCAGCAGCTCGGGCGCAGGGGTAGCCAAAAACATTCAGTACTTC
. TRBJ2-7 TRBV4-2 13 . CASSQVPGEELYF TGTGCCAGCAGCCAAGTCCCTGGAGAGGAGCTATACTTC
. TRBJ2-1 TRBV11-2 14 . CASSLDGNHNEQLF TGTGCCAGCAGCTTAGATGGGAACCACAATGAACAGCTCTTC
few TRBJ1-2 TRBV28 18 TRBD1 CASSYYRPNRGRGYGYTF TGTGCCAGCAGTTATTATAGACCCAACAGGGGCCGGGGCTATGGCTACACCTTC
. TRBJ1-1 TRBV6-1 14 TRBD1 CAGTRTGDGFEAFF TGTGCCGGCACCCGGACAGGCGACGGGTTTGAAGCTTTCTTT
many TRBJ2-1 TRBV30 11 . CAWSRGNEQFF TGTGCCTGGAGCCGGGGAAATGAGCAGTTCTTC
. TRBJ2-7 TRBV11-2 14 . CVSRNPGLAYEQYF TGTGTCAGCAGAAATCCGGGGCTAGCCTACGAGCAATACTTC
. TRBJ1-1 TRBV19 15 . CASKAITGLGTEAFF TGTGCCAGCAAGGCGATAACAGGGTTGGGGACTGAAGCTTTCTTT
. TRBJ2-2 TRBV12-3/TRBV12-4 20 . CASGQADKTSGRRPAGELFF TGTGCCAGCGGTCAAGCCGATAAGACTAGTGGGAGAAGGCCGGCCGGGGAGCTGTTTTTC
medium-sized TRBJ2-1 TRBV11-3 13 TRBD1 CASSGDRGREQFF TGTGCCAGCAGCGGGGACAGGGGACGTGAGCAGTTCTTC
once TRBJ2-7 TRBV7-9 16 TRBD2 CVSSLVQGRDYYEQYF TGTGTCAGCAGCTTAGTTCAGGGCCGGGACTACTACGAGCAGTACTTC
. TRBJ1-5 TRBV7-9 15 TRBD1 CASIPHPGGSQPQHF TGTGCCAGCATCCCACACCCAGGGGGTAGTCAGCCCCAGCATTTT
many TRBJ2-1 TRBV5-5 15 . CASSLRGAETNEQFF TGTGCCAGCAGCTTGCGCGGGGCTGAAACCAATGAGCAGTTCTTC
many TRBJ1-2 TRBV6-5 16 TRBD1 CASQPVSMGQKSGYTF TGTGCCAGTCAACCAGTTAGTATGGGACAGAAGTCTGGCTACACCTTC
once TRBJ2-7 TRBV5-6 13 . CASNLGQQCEQYF TGTGCCAGCAACTTGGGTCAACAATGCGAGCAGTACTTC
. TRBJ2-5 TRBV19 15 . CASSMGRTTQETQYF TGTGCCAGTAGTATGGGGCGGACCACACAAGAGACCCAGTACTTC
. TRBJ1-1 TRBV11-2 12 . CASNRTGAEPFF TGTGCCAGCAACCGAACAGGCGCTGAACCTTTCTTT
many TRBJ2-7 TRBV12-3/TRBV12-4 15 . CASSTGRRKSYEQYF TGTGCCAGCAGCACAGGGAGGAGGAAATCCTACGAGCAGTACTTC
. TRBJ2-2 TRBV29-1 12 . CSAPEHAGELFF TGCAGTGCACCAGAACACGCCGGGGAGCTGTTTTTT
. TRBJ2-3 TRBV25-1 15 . CASSVAAGYTDTQYF TGTGCCAGCAGTGTGGCCGCGGGCTACACAGATACGCAGTATTTT
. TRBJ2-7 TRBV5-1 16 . CASSLNPGVHSYEQYF TGCGCCAGCAGTCTTAATCCGGGGGTACACTCCTACGAGCAGTACTTC
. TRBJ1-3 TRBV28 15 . CASTPGGLTGNTIYF TGTGCCAGCACCCCTGGTGGTCTCACTGGAAACACCATATATTTT
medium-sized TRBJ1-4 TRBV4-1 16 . CASSQGQGSLSEKLFF TGCGCCAGCAGCCAAGGGCAGGGGTCCTTAAGCGAAAAACTGTTTTTT
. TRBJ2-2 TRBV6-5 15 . CPSSYGGHGTGELFF TGTCCCAGCAGTTACGGGGGGCATGGGACCGGGGAGCTATTTTTT
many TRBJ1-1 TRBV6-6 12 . CASRNTGSEAFF TGTGCCAGCAGAAACACAGGATCCGAAGCTTTCTTT
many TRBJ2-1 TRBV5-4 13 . CASSLVGKDGQFF TGTGCCAGCAGCTTGGTTGGGAAGGACGGGCAGTTCTTC
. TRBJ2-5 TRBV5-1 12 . CASSFEQETEYF TGCGCCAGCAGCTTTGAGCAAGAGACCGAGTACTTT